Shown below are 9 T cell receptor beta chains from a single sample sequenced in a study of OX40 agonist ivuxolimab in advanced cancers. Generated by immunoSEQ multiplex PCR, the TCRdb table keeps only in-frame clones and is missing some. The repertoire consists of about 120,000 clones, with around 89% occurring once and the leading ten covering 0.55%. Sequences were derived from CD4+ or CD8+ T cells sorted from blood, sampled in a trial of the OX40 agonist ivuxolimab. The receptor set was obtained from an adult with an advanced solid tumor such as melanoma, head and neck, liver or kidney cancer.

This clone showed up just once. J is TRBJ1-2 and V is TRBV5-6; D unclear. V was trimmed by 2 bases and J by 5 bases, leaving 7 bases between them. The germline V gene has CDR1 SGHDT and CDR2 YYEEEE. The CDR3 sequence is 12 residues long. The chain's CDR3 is CASSFAAYGYTF. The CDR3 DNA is TGTGCCAGCAGCTTCGCAGCTTATGGCTACACCTTC.

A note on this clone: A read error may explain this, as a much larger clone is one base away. This CDR3 reads CASSQGTGGYSPLHF. In DNA form, the CDR3 reads TGCGCCAGCAGCCAAGGGACAGGGGGCTATTCACCCCTCCACTTT. J is TRBJ1-6 and V is TRBV4-1; TRBD1 aligns across 11 bases. Trimming removed 1 base from V and 8 bases from J; junction bases left unmatched: 1. The CDR3 length is 15 residues. Germline V CDR1 and CDR2: MGHRA, YSYEKL.

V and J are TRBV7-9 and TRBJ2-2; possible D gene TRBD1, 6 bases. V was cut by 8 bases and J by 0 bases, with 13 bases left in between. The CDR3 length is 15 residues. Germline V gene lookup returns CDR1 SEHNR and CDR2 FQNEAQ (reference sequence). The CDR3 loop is CASSRGDTNTGELFF. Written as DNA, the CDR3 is TGTGCCAGCTCGAGAGGGGACACGAACACCGGGGAGCTGTTTTTT.

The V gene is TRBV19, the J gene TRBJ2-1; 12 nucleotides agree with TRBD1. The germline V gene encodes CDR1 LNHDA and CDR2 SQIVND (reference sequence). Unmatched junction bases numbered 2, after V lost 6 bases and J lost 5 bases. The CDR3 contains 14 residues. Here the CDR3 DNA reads TGTGCCAGTAGGGGACAGGGGGCTAACAATGAGCAGTTCTTC. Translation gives CASRGQGANNEQFF.

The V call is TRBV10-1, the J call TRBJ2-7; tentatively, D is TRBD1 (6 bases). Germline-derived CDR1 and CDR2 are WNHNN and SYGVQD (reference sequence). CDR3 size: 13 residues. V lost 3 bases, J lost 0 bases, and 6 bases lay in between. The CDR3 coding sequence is TGCGCCAGCAGTGAAGGGGGCTCCTACGAGCAGTACTTC. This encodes CASSEGGSYEQYF.

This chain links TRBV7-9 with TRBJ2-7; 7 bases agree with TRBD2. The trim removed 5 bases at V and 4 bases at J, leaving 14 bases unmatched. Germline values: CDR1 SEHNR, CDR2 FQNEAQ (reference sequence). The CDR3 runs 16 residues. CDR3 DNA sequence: TGTGCCAGCAGCCCCCGTTACACTAGCGCCCCTTACGAGCAGTACTTC. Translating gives CASSPRYTSAPYEQYF. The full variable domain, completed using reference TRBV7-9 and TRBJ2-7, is DTGVSQNPRHKITKRGQNVTFRCDPISEHNRLYWYRQTLGQGPEFLTYFQNEAQLEKSRLLSDRFSAERPKGSFSTLEIQRTEQGDSAMYLCASSPRYTSAPYEQYFGPGTRLTVT.

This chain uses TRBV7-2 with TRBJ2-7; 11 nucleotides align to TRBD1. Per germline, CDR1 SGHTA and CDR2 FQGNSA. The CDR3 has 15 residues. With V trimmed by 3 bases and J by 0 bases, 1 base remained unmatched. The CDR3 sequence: CASSFGQGASYEQYF. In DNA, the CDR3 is TGTGCCAGCAGCTTCGGACAGGGGGCCTCCTACGAGCAGTACTTC.

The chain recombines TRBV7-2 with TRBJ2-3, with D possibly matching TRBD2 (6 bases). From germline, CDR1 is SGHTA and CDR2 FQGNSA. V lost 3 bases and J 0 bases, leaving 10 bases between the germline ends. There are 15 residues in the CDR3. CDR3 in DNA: TGTGCCAGCAGCTTTGCGGGGCCTAGCACAGATACGCAGTATTTT. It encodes CASSFAGPSTDTQYF.

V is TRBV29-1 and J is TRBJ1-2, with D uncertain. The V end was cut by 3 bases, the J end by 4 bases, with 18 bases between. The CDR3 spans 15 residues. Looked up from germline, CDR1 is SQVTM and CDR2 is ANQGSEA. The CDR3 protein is CSVEFEGYVLYGYTF. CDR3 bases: TGCAGCGTTGAGTTCGAGGGATATGTACTCTATGGCTACACCTTC. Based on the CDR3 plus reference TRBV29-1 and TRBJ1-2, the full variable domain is SAVISQKPSRDICQRGTSLTIQCQVDSQVTMMFWYRQQPGQSLTLIATANQGSEATYESGFVIDKFPISRPNLTFSTLTVSNMSPEDSSIYLCSVEFEGYVLYGYTFGSGTRLTVV.